Listed below are T cell receptor beta chains from one sample, sequenced in a study of breast tumors, draining lymph nodes, adjacent tissues. Using its own MiXCR run on the multiplex PCR reads, TCRdb lists one record per CDR3 protein. Of about 200,000 distinct CDR3 sequences listed, 31% are singletons. Sequenced material: axillary lymph node tissue. The receptor set was obtained from a female donor with breast cancer. Some clones in this sample may be carry-over from other donors' samples. Both conserved end residues are part of each CDR3. The order of the fields is J gene, V gene, CDR3 protein.

j_gene: TRBJ2-3
v_gene: TRBV20-1
CDR3aa: CSARNRGRITSTDTQYF

j_gene: TRBJ2-2
v_gene: TRBV6-7
CDR3aa: CASRTGGYTGELFF

j_gene: TRBJ2-3
v_gene: TRBV29-1
CDR3aa: CSAVGQPSTDTQYF

j_gene: TRBJ2-6
v_gene: TRBV19
CDR3aa: CASSGRQGPGANVLTF

j_gene: TRBJ2-5
v_gene: TRBV20-1
CDR3aa: CSVTSGQETQYF

j_gene: TRBJ1-2
v_gene: TRBV6-1
CDR3aa: CASNPRGHLYGYTF

j_gene: TRBJ2-7
v_gene: TRBV10-3
CDR3aa: CAISEVDEQYF

j_gene: TRBJ2-7
v_gene: TRBV5-8
CDR3aa: CASSSRPGPYEQYF

j_gene: TRBJ1-5
v_gene: TRBV12-3/TRBV12-4
CDR3aa: CASSYTRQGAHMEPQHF

j_gene: TRBJ1-2
v_gene: TRBV9
CDR3aa: CASSVDPSNYGYTF

j_gene: TRBJ1-4
v_gene: TRBV6-6
CDR3aa: CASSNRANEKLFF